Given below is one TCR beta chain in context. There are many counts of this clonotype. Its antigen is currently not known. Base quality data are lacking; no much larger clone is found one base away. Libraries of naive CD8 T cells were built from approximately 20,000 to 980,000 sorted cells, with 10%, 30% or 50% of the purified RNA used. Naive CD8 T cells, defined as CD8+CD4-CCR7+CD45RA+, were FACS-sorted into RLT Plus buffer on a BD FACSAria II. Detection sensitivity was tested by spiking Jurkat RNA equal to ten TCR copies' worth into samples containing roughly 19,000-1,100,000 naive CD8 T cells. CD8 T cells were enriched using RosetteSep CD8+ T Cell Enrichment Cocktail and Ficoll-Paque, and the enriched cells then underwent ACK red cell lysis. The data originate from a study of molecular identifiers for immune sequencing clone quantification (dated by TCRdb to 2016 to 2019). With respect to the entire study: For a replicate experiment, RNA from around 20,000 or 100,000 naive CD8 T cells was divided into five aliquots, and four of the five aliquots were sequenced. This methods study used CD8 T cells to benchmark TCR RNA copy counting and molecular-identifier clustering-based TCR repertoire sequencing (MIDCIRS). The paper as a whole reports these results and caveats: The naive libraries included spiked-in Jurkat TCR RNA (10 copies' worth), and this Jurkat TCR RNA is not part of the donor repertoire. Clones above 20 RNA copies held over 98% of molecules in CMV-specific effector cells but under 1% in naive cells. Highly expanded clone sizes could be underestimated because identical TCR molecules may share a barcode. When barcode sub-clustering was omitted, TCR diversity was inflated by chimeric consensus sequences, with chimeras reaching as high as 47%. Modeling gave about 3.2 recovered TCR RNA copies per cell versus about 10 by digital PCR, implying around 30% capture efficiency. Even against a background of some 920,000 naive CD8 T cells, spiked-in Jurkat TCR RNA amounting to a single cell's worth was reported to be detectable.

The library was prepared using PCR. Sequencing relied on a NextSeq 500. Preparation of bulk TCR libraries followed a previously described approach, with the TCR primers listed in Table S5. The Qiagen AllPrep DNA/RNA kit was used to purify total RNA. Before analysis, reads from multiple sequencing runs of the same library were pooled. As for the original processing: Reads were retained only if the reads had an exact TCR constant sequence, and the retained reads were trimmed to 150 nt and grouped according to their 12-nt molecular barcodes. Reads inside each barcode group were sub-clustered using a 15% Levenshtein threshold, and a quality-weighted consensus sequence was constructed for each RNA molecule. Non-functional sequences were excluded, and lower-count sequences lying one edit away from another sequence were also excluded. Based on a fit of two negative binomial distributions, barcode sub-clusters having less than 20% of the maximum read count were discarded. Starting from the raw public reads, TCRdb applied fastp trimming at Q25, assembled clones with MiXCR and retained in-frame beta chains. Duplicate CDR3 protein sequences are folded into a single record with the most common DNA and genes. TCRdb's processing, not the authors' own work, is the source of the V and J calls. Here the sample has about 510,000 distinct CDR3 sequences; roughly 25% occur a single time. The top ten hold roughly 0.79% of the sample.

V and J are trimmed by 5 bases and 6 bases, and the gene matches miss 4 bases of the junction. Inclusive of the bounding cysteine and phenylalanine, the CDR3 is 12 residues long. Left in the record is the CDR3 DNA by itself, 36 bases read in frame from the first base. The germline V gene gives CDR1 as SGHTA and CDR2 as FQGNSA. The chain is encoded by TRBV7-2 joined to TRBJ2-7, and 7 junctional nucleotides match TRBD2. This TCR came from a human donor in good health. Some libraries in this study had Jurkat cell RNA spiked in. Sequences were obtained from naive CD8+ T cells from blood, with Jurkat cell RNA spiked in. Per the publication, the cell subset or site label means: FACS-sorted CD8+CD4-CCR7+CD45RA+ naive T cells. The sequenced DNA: TGTGCCAGCAGCGCCGGGGGGAGCGAGCAGTACTTC. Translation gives CASSAGGSEQYF.